A single sample is the source of the 20 T cell receptor beta chains below, sequenced in a study of T cell responses to AZD1222 COVID-19 vaccine. The assay was immunoSEQ multiplex PCR, and TCRdb's table has in-frame clones only and misses some. The sample lists approximately 110,000 clones, 86% occurring once. The sequencing here drew on peripheral blood, taken on day 0 of AZD1222 vaccination. The receptor source for this set is an adult in good health.

This chain uses TRBV28 with TRBJ1-2; D possibly corresponds to TRBD1 (5 bases). Germline loops: CDR1 MDHEN, CDR2 SYDVKM. The CDR3 is 13 amino acids. The V end was cut by 10 bases, the J end by 4 bases, with 16 bases between. The CDR3 protein is CATLRDVSYGYTF. In DNA form, the CDR3 reads TGTGCCACCCTCCGGGACGTTAGCTATGGCTACACCTTC.

The gene calls are TRBV2 and TRBJ2-7; tentative D call: TRBD1 (6 bases). The germline V and J ends were trimmed by 5 bases and 5 bases, with 16 bases remaining between them. The CDR3 covers 14 residues. Looked up from germline, CDR1 is SNHLY and CDR2 is FYNNEI. CDR3 sequence: CASSINRVADEQYF. CDR3 nucleotides: TGTGCCAGCAGTATAAACAGGGTGGCGGACGAGCAGTACTTC.

This clone showed up just once. The V and J genes are TRBV4-1 and TRBJ1-6, with D hard to call. The germline V gene encodes CDR1 MGHRA and CDR2 YSYEKL. The germline V and J ends were trimmed by 1 base and 9 bases, with 16 bases remaining between them. This CDR3 spans 16 amino acids. CDR3 loop: CASSQATTSLFSPLHF. CDR3 DNA: TGCGCCAGCAGCCAAGCGACGACAAGCCTTTTTTCACCCCTCCACTTT.

The V and J genes are TRBV6-5 and TRBJ2-7; the D is unclear. V was cut by 8 bases and J by 0 bases, with 14 bases left in between. The length of the CDR3 is 14 residues. Germline values: CDR1 MNHEY, CDR2 SVGAGI. The CDR3 is CASEKGRTSYEQYF. CDR3 sequence (DNA): TGTGCCAGCGAAAAGGGCAGGACCTCCTACGAGCAGTACTTC.

V is TRBV3-1 (or the pseudogene TRBV3-2) and J is TRBJ1-1; tentatively, D is TRBD1 (6 bases). This CDR3 spans 16 amino acids. With 3 bases removed from V and 0 bases from J, the gap between germline ends came to 14 bases. Germline CDR1 LGHDT, CDR2 YNNKEL (reference sequence). The CDR3 loop is CASSQPRGPVNTEAFF. CDR3 sequence (DNA): TGTGCCAGCAGCCAGCCCCGGGGGCCGGTGAACACTGAAGCTTTCTTT.

This clone was counted a single time. This rearrangement joins TRBV2 to TRBJ1-1; maybe TRBD1 (5 bases). Germline V gene lookup returns CDR1 SNHLY and CDR2 FYNNEI. The CDR3 sequence is 16 residues long. V lost 6 bases, J lost 2 bases, and 19 bases lay in between. The CDR3 is CASSALATGTNTEAFF. CDR3 coding DNA: TGTGCCAGCAGCGCCTTGGCCACAGGTACCAACACTGAAGCTTTCTTT.

The chain recombines TRBV6-2 or TRBV6-3 with TRBJ2-3, with 7 bases identical to TRBD1. The V segment lost 2 bases and the J segment 8 bases; nucleotides outside the gene matches: 4. The CDR3 covers 13 residues. CDR1 is MNHEY and CDR2 is SVGEGT in the germline V gene. The CDR3 here is CASSYTDRLTQYF. The CDR3 nucleotides are TGTGCCAGCAGTTACACGGACAGGCTTACGCAGTATTTT.

The rearrangement links TRBV6-5 to TRBJ2-5, with D tentatively TRBD1 (7 bases). The CDR3 is 14 residues long. Germline CDR1 MNHEY, CDR2 SVGAGI. The V end was cut by 6 bases, the J end by 5 bases, with 16 bases between. CDR3 region: CASSPSEGQETQYF. The DNA of the CDR3 is TGTGCCAGCAGCCCATCGGAGGGACAGGAGACCCAGTACTTC.

V gene TRBV7-9 combines with J gene TRBJ1-1, with TRBD1 matching 7 bases. CDR3 length: 17 amino acids. V was pared by 5 bases and J by 3 bases, with 15 bases of the junction left unmatched. CDR1 SEHNR and CDR2 FQNEAQ come from the germline V gene (reference sequence). The CDR3 DNA sequence: TGTGCCAGCAGCCTCTCCCAACTGGCAGGGGGATACACTGAAGCTTTCTTT. This sequence encodes CASSLSQLAGGYTEAFF.

This clone has more than one count but fewer than ten. The chain couples TRBV30 to TRBJ2-4, with D possibly being TRBD2 (7 bases). This CDR3 contains 11 residues. V lost 5 bases to trimming and J lost 8 bases, with 10 bases between them. The germline gives CDR1 GTSNPN, CDR2 SVGIG (reference sequence). CDR3 protein: CAWGRGDIQYF. In DNA, the CDR3 is TGTGCCTGGGGGAGGGGGGACATTCAGTACTTC.

The rearrangement links TRBV18 to TRBJ2-1, with TRBD2 matching over 9 bases. The ends lost 0 bases at V and 5 bases at J; junction bases unmatched: 2. This CDR3 spans 15 amino acids. Germline V CDR1 and CDR2: KGHSH, LQKENI. For the CDR3, the DNA is TGTGCCAGCTCACCACCGCGCGGGGGGGACAATGAGCAGTTCTTC. Its protein product is CASSPPRGGDNEQFF.

The rearrangement uses TRBV4-2 and TRBJ2-3, with D perhaps TRBD1 (5 bases). V lost 0 bases, J lost 0 bases, and 19 bases lay in between. The germline CDR1 and CDR2 sequences are LGHNA and YNFKEQ. This CDR3 spans 19 amino acids. CDR3 sequence reads: CASSQDDAGSVTSTDTQYF. CDR3 DNA: TGTGCCAGCAGCCAAGATGATGCAGGGTCTGTCACTAGCACAGATACGCAGTATTTT.

This sequence joins TRBV5-4 and TRBJ1-1; D is undetermined. This CDR3 contains 13 residues. Trimming pared 0 bases from V and 1 base from J, leaving 4 bases between. Germline values: CDR1 SGHNT, CDR2 YYREEE (reference sequence). CDR3 sequence: CASSLDPNTEAFF. In nucleotides, the CDR3 is TGTGCCAGCAGCTTGGACCCGAACACTGAAGCTTTCTTT.

Only a few counts were recorded for this clone. The V call is TRBV15, the J call TRBJ2-5; D uncertain. Trimming shortened V by 0 bases and J by 2 bases, and 10 bases separated the two germline ends. This CDR3 has 15 residues. CDR1 is LNHNV, CDR2 YYDKDF, per germline (reference sequence). The CDR3: CATSRDLTVQETQYF. CDR3 nucleotide sequence: TGTGCCACCAGCAGAGATCTGACTGTACAAGAGACCCAGTACTTC.

The CDR3 is CASSLQGAPPFANTEAFF. In DNA, the CDR3 is TGTGCCAGCAGCTTACAGGGGGCGCCGCCCTTTGCAAACACTGAAGCTTTCTTT. The rearrangement links TRBV7-7 to TRBJ1-1; 8 nucleotides line up with TRBD1. CDR1 is SSHAT and CDR2 is FNYEAQ in the germline V gene (reference sequence). This CDR3 comprises 18 residues. The junction had 13 bases not matched to a gene; V was cut back by 2 bases and J by 2 bases.

The chain combines TRBV11-2 with TRBJ2-7; the D gene is possibly TRBD2 (5 bases). The CDR3 extends over 14 amino acids. Trimming took 5 bases from V and 2 from J, leaving 13 bases between them. The germline CDR1 and CDR2 sequences are SGHAT and FQNNGV. As DNA, the CDR3 is TGTGCCAGCAGCCCAGGCCCGGGGACCTACGAGCAGTACTTC. Translating it yields CASSPGPGTYEQYF.

DNA for the CDR3: TGTGCCAGCAGCTTGTACAGGGTTGATGAAAAACTGTTTTTT. This gives the protein CASSLYRVDEKLFF. This chain links TRBV5-8 with TRBJ1-4, with a tentative D call TRBD1 (6 bases). V shed 1 base and J shed 6 bases, with 10 bases lying between them. Germline V gene lookup returns CDR1 SGHTS and CDR2 YDEGEE. This CDR3 has 14 amino acids.

This clone has a single count. The chain links TRBV9 to TRBJ2-3, with D perhaps TRBD2 (6 bases). CDR1 is SGDLS and CDR2 is YYNGEE in the germline V gene. Between the trimmed V and J ends, which lost 0 bases and 7 bases, there was a span of 12 bases. This CDR3 has 14 amino acids. CDR3 protein: CASSVAQGGNTQYF. The CDR3 bases are TGTGCCAGCAGCGTAGCGCAGGGCGGGAATACGCAGTATTTT.

The rearrangement links TRBV3-1 (or the pseudogene TRBV3-2) to TRBJ1-2; no reliable D call. Germline CDR1 LGHDT, CDR2 YNNKEL (reference sequence). The V and J ends lost 1 base and 4 bases respectively, with 7 bases between them. This CDR3 has 13 amino acids. CDR3: CASSQGLVYGYTF. In DNA form, the CDR3 reads TGTGCCAGCAGCCAAGGCCTTGTCTATGGCTACACCTTC.

The chain uses TRBV11-2 and TRBJ2-5, with 14 bases fitting TRBD2. Germline-derived CDR1 and CDR2 are SGHAT and FQNNGV. There are 17 residues in the CDR3. The V segment lost 4 bases and the J segment 7 bases; nucleotides outside the gene matches: 11. The CDR3: CASSSILTSGGAGTQYF. The DNA of the CDR3 is TGTGCCAGCAGCTCGATCTTGACTAGCGGGGGGGCAGGGACCCAGTACTTC.